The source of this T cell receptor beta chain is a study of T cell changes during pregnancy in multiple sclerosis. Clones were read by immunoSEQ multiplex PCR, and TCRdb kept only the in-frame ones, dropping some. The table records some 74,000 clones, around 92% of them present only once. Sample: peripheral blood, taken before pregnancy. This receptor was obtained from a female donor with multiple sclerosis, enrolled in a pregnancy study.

The CDR3 protein is CANSSGPYEQYF. CDR3 nucleotides: TGTGCCAACTCTAGCGGTCCCTACGAGCAGTACTTC. This sequence joins TRBV21-1 and TRBJ2-7; the table gives TRBD2 as D, unverified against the DNA. TRBV21-1 is marked as a pseudogene. The length of the CDR3 is 12 residues.